This record covers a single TCR beta chain. Its target antigen remains unknown. The junction departs from germline at one end; a sequencing error may be responsible. This specimen belongs to a study of tumor-infiltrating lymphocytes in primary liver carcinoma (dated by TCRdb to 2016 to 2017). For the study in its entirety: Between late 2015 and 2016, a few patients in China with histopathologically diagnosed primary liver carcinoma had surgical resection. The five patients, three men and two women aged 30 to 69 years, had hepatocellular carcinoma (four) or combined HCC and intrahepatic cholangiocarcinoma (one). The five patients had tumors staged T1-T3 N0M0, with maximum diameters ranging from roughly 4 to 10 cm. Each sample produced roughly 3.5 to 7.13 million productive TCRbeta reads, and read depth showed no significant difference between tissue types. Across five regions of each liver tumor, along with adjacent normal tissue and blood, the study brought together TCRbeta repertoire sequencing, expression microarrays and whole-exome sequencing. TCRbeta repertoire sequencing covered 35 specimens from 5 patients: around 25 tumor regions, 5 adjacent noncancerous liver tissues and 5 peripheral blood samples. Repertoires from technical replicates were highly reproducible, with mean shared-clone rates near 0.89 and correlation coefficients above 0.95.

RNA from unsorted whole blood was extracted with TRIzol reagent, and germline DNA was obtained with the DNeasy Blood & Tissue kit. At the time of sampling, the patients had chronic HBV infection and had not received any treatment. Before surgery, roughly 4 milliliters of peripheral blood were drawn into K2EDTA tubes. Using a constant-region primer and ProtoScript II reverse transcriptase, TCRbeta-specific cDNA was reverse-transcribed from 500 ng total RNA. TCRbeta libraries were built with three nested multiplex PCR rounds, a slightly modified ARM-PCR procedure. The first two PCR rounds used multiplex TRBV1-TRBV30 forward primers with a Cbeta reverse primer, each for 10 cycles. Sample barcodes and Illumina adapters were added in a final 25-cycle PCR using Deep VentR polymerase. Before sequencing, amplicons of 200-500 bp were gel-purified using a QIAquick gel extraction kit. An Illumina HiSeq 2500 was used to sequence the TCRbeta amplicons, generating 250-bp paired-end reads. For the original study's pipeline: Quality trimming of reads was performed with Trimmomatic v0.33, and paired reads were merged with FLASH v1.2.11 so that full CDR3 sequences could be recovered. V, D and J germline segments were assigned to the rearranged TCRbeta sequences using MiGEC v1.2.1b. Clonotype statistics and Shannon-Wiener diversity indices were calculated with VDJtools v1.0.0. To reduce sampling bias, subsequent analyses other than the diversity analysis used only the 250 most abundant clonotypes in each sample. The public sequencing data were trimmed at Q25 with fastp and processed into clonotypes with MiXCR by TCRdb, which kept only in-frame beta chains. For every CDR3 protein sequence, its rows merge into one entry that carries the most common genes and DNA. TCRdb's processing, not the study's, gives the V and J calls here. The sample contains fewer than 250,000 distinct CDR3 sequences, about two thirds of them found a single time. The ten largest clones take up 5.5% to 9% of the sample.

The investigation overall reported the following: Consistent with antigen-driven expansion, pairs of tumor regions showed higher repertoire overlap (mean around 36%) than either tumor-adjacent pairs (around 17%) or tumor-blood pairs (roughly 14%). The top 250 clones made up a significantly larger repertoire fraction in tumors than in blood (p = 0.039). Because sequencing covered only the TCR beta chain and unpaired alpha chains were not captured, true repertoire diversity is likely underestimated. Since the samples were bulk and unsorted, there was no way to compare CD4+ and CD8+ T cell repertoires. Only a few patients were included in the study, and the authors note that the findings should be validated in a larger study.

Its CDR3 holds 14 amino acids, cysteine through phenylalanine. The kept DNA is CDR3 alone, 42 bases in frame from the first base. Based on the germline V gene, the CDR1 and CDR2 sequences are SGHRS and YFSETQ. The V and J segments used are TRBV5-1 and TRBJ1-1, with 7 junctional bases fitting TRBD1. The receptor was isolated from a woman aged 55-70 years with primary liver carcinoma and hepatitis B virus infection. The sample consisted of peripheral blood. Here the CDR3 is given as CASSLGTANAEAFF. The bases are TGCGCCAGCAGCCTAGGGACAGCGAACGCTGAAGCTTTCTTT.